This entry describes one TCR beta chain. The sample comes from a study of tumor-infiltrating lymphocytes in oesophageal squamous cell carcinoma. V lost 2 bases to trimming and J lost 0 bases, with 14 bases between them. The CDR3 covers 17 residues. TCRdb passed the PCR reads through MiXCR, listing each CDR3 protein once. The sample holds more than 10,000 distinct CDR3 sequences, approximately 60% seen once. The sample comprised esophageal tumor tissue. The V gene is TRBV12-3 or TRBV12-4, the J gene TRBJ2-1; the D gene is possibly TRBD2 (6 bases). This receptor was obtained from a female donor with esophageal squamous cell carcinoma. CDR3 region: CASSLIGGLSSYNEQFF. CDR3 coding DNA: TGTGCCAGCAGTTTAATTGGGGGACTTAGCTCCTACAATGAGCAGTTCTTC.